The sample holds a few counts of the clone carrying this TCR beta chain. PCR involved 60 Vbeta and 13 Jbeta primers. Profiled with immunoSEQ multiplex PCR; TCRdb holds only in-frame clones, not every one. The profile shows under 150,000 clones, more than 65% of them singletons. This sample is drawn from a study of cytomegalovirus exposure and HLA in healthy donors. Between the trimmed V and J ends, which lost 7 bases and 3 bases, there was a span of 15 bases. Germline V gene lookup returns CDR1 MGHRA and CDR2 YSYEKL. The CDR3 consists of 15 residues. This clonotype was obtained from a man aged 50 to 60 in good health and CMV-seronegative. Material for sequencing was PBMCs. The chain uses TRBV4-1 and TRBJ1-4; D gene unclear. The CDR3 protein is CASKLSGRANEKLFF. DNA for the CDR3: TGCGCCAGCAAGCTATCCGGTCGTGCTAATGAAAAACTGTTTTTT.